This T cell receptor (beta chain) was sequenced in a study of blood T cell repertoires in COVID-19 (dated by TCRdb to the early 2020s). About the full investigation: Samples covering the acute and convalescent phases of COVID-19 were provided by collaborators in the United States, Italy and Spain. The material from the prospective study consisted of cDNA or gDNA derived from T cells, B-cell-depleted T cells, or PBMCs. Subjects who had been exposed to COVID-19, were actively infected with it, or had recovered from it provided the deeply sampled blood TCRbeta repertoires that made up the dataset. The repertoires were made available in a free public database intended to serve as a resource for research on the immune response to SARS-CoV-2. Samples were obtained from the ongoing ImmuneRACE study (first 160 participants) and from over 1,000 subjects provided by 6 global collaborators. Sample metadata almost always included a de-identified subject ID, COVID-19 status, age in years and sex. Where HLA class I and class II types were available, the types were taken from metadata supplied by the sample provider, not from assay-based typing.

The germline V gene specifies KGHSH as CDR1 and LQKENI as CDR2. V is shortened by 5 bases, J by 0 bases, and the region joining them spans 16 bases. The CDR3, cysteine through phenylalanine, is 16 amino acids long. Only CDR3 DNA is held: 48 bases, read in frame from base 1. Concerning this clone itself: Which antigen it targets is not known. One base away there is no much larger clone; base qualities are not given.

Whole blood was collected in K2EDTA tubes by collaborating institutions according to the institutions' own protocols. Collaborator samples were shipped for TCRbeta analysis as frozen whole blood, isolated PBMCs, or DNA extracted from either sample type. General conclusions and limits of the study: The amount of clinical and demographic metadata varied by source and participant and was provided uncurated.

TCRbeta CDR3 regions were amplified from genomic DNA by means of the immunoSEQ Assay, a bias-controlled multiplex PCR. Under the source paper's analysis protocol: The number of nucleated cells in each sample was estimated by amplification of reference gene primers within the assay. Sequence reads were collapsed and filtered to measure the absolute abundance of every unique TCRbeta CDR3 rearrangement. For each sample, productive Simpson clonality was calculated as the square root of Simpson's diversity index across productive rearrangements. TCRdb holds this immuneACCESS table with in-frame rearrangements only. Some clones are missing; in checked studies, unresolved V genes explain under half, and the rest has no known cause. V and J calls and clone size are copied from that table; D and trimming were computed from the DNA. This sample gives some 96,000 clones in total; 86% of them show up just once. The ten biggest clones cover 9% to 12% of the sample.

This sequence was found in a man aged 50 to 60 with acute or convalescent COVID-19. Sequencing was performed on peripheral blood. The V and J segments used are TRBV18 and TRBJ1-1, with a weak D call of TRBD1 (6 bases match). The CDR3 protein: CASSMMTGGMNTEAFF. The DNA is as follows: TGTGCCAGCTCAATGATGACAGGAGGTATGAACACTGAAGCTTTCTTT. Reference TRBV18 and TRBJ1-1 proteins supply the regions before and after the CDR3; the full variable domain is: NAGVMQNPRHLVRRRGQEARLRCSPMKGHSHVYWYRQLPEEGLKFMVYLQKENIIDESGMPKERFSAEFPKEGPSILRIQQVVRGDSAAYFCASSMMTGGMNTEAFFGQGTRLTVV.